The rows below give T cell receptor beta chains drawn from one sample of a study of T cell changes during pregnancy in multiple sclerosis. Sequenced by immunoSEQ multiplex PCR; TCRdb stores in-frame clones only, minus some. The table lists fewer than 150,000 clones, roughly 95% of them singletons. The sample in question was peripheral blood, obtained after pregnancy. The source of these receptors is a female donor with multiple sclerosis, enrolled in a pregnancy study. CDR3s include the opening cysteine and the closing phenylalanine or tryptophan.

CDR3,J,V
CASSFRQSSYEQYF,TRBJ2-7,TRBV5-6
CASSEQNAGVQETQYF,TRBJ2-5,TRBV6-1
CASSFGVTGGLDNEQFF,TRBJ2-1,TRBV5-1
CASSVGAGSAYEQYF,TRBJ2-7,TRBV9
CASSLDDRGEQYF,TRBJ2-7,TRBV11-2
CASSKATSGRVPTYEQYF,TRBJ2-7,TRBV6-1
CAWRIDRNTEAFF,TRBJ1-1,TRBV30
CASTKREGQETQYF,TRBJ2-5,TRBV6-6
CSPLTGSLNTEAFF,TRBJ1-1,TRBV29-1
CATSPLAGGASEQFF,TRBJ2-1,TRBV7-3
CASSFLGGRDNEQFF,TRBJ2-1,TRBV28
CAILAGTSGSYEQYF,TRBJ2-7,TRBV5-8
CASLEQEAVPDTQYF,TRBJ2-3,TRBV6-6
CSVECPVRATLRYEQYF,TRBJ2-7,TRBV29-1
CASSLLRNNEQFF,TRBJ2-1,TRBV7-9
CASRSMGLAAANEQFF,TRBJ2-1,TRBV27
CASSEFVETEAFF,TRBJ1-1,TRBV6-4
CASRGFDRHNEQFF,TRBJ2-1,TRBV5-1
CASSHLTGGMDTQYF,TRBJ2-3,TRBV6-1
CASSRSRINYGYTF,TRBJ1-2,TRBV18
CASSQGLAGGDTQYF,TRBJ2-3,TRBV4-1
CASSDPAGVGETQYF,TRBJ2-5,TRBV6-1
CASSAGTGHSYEQYF,TRBJ2-7,TRBV19
CASSSATSGGMEQYF,TRBJ2-7,TRBV6-6
CASKRVSSGNTIYF,TRBJ1-3,TRBV6-5
CASSDAGIKGTQYF,TRBJ2-5,TRBV6-1
CASSQAGGNTGELFF,TRBJ2-2,TRBV4-1
CAYQGLWQASYEQYF,TRBJ2-7,TRBV30
CASGQRQGTYNEQFF,TRBJ2-1,TRBV28
CASSSQTPSGYNEQFF,TRBJ2-1,TRBV7-2
CASSQTGNTEAFF,TRBJ1-1,TRBV6-6
CASSPFFSIGSSGNTIYF,TRBJ1-3,TRBV18
CASSLRLGWGPNLQETQYF,TRBJ2-5,TRBV7-9
CASSALAGSYNEQFF,TRBJ2-1,TRBV9
CASRRDRGLYNEQFF,TRBJ2-1,TRBV5-1
CASSPEYTGELFF,TRBJ2-2,TRBV5-1
CASSLPFNVLTF,TRBJ2-6,TRBV7-2
CASSFTGSAYNEQFF,TRBJ2-1,TRBV5-1
CASSYRQGMKQPQHF,TRBJ1-5,TRBV6-5
CASSPGAARNEQFF,TRBJ2-1,TRBV18
CASSLDRGDYGYTF,TRBJ1-2,TRBV6-5
CASRRDGIGELFF,TRBJ2-2,TRBV6-5
CASSLAQWSSYNEQFF,TRBJ2-1,TRBV7-8
CASSLQGMNTEAFF,TRBJ1-1,TRBV19
CASSLASKRVGTQYF,TRBJ2-5,TRBV5-5